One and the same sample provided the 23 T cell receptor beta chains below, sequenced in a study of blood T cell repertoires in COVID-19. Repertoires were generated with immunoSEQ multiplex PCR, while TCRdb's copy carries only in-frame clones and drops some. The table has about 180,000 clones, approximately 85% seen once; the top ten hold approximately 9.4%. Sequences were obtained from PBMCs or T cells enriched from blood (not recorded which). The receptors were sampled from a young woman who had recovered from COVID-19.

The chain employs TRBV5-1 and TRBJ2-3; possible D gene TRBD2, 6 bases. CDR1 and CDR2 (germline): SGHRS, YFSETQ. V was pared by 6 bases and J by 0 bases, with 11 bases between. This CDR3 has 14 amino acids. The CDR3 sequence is CASMAGTSTDTQYF. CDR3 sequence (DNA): TGCGCCAGCATGGCGGGAACTAGCACAGATACGCAGTATTTT.

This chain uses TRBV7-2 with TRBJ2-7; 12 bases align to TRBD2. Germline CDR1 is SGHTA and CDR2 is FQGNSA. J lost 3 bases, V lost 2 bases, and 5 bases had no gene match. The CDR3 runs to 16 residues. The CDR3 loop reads CASSLRRTSGIYEQYF. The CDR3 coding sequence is TGTGCCAGCAGCTTACGCCGGACTAGCGGGATCTACGAGCAGTACTTC.

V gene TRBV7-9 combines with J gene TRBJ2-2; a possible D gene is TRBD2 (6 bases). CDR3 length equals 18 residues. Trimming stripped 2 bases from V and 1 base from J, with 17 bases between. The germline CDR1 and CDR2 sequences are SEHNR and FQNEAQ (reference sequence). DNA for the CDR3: TGTGCCAGCAGCTTAAGTCGCCTCAGGACTAAGAACACCGGGGAGCTGTTTTTT. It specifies CASSLSRLRTKNTGELFF.

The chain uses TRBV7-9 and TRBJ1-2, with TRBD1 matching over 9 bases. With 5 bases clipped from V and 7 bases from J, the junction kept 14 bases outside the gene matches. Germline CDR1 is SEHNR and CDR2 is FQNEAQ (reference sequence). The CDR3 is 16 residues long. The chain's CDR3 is CASSVGGTGFRSGYTF. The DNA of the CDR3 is TGTGCCAGCAGCGTAGGGGGGACAGGGTTTAGGAGTGGCTACACCTTC.

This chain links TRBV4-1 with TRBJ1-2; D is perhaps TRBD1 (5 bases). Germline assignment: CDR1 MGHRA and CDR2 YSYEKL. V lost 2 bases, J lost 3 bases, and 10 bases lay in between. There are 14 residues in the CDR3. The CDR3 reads CASSQSTDYYGYTF. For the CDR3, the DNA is TGCGCCAGCAGCCAATCGACAGACTACTATGGCTACACCTTC.

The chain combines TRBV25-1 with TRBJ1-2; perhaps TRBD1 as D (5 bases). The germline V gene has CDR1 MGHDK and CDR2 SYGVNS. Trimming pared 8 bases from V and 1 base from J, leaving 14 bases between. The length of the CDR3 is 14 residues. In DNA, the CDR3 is TGTGCCAGCCTTAGGGCGGGGGATAACTATGGCTACACCTTC. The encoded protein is CASLRAGDNYGYTF.

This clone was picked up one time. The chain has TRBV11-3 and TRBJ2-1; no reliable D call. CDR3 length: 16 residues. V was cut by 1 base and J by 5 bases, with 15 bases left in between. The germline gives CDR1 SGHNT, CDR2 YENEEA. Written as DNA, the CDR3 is TGTGCCAGCAGCTTAGTGGGCAACTGGCCAAACAATGAGCAGTTCTTC. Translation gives CASSLVGNWPNNEQFF.

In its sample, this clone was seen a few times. The CDR3 sequence is CASAVDSRVGEQYF. CDR3 bases: TGTGCTAGTGCCGTTGACAGCCGAGTCGGCGAGCAGTACTTC. The V call is TRBV12-5, the J call TRBJ2-7, with D tentatively TRBD1 (5 bases). Germline V gene sequence: CDR1 LGHNT, CDR2 FRNRAP. The CDR3 spans 14 residues. Deletions cut 7 bases from V and 6 bases from J, with 19 bases between.

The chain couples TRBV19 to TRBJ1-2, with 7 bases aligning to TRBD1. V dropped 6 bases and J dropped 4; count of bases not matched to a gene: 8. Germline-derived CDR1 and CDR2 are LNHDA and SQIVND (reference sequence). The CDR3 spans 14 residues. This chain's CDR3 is CASSQGQRVYGYTF. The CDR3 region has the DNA TGTGCCAGTAGCCAGGGACAGAGAGTCTATGGCTACACCTTC.

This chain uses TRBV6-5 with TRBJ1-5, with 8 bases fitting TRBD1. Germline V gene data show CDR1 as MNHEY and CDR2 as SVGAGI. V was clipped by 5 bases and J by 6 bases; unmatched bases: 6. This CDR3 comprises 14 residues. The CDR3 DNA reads TGTGCCAGCAGTCAAAACAGGGGGGGTCAGCCCCAGCATTTT. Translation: CASSQNRGGQPQHF.

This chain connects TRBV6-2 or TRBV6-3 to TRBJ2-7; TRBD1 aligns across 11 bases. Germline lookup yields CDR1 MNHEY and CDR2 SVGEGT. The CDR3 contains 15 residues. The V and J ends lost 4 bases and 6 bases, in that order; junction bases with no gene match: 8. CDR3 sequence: CASSSLRTGGGEQYF. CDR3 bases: TGTGCCAGCAGTTCCCTAAGGACAGGGGGCGGCGAGCAGTACTTC.

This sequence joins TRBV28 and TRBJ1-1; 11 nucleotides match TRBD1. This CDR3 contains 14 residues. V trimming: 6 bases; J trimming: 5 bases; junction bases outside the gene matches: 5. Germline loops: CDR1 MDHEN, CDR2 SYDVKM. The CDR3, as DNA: TGTGCCAGCAGCATGGACAGGGGGCGGACTGAAGCTTTCTTT. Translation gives CASSMDRGRTEAFF.

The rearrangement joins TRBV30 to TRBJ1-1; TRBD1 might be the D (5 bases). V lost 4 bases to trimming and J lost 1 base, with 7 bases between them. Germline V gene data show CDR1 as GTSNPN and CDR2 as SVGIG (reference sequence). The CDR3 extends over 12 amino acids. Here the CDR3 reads CAWTGRNTEAFF. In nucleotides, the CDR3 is TGTGCCTGGACAGGGCGGAACACTGAAGCTTTCTTT. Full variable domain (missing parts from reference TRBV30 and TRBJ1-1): SQTIHQWPATLVQPVGSPLSLECTVEGTSNPNLYWYRQAAGRGLQLLFYSVGIGQISSEVPQNLSASRPQDRQFILSSKKLLLSDSGFYLCAWTGRNTEAFFGQGTRLTVV.

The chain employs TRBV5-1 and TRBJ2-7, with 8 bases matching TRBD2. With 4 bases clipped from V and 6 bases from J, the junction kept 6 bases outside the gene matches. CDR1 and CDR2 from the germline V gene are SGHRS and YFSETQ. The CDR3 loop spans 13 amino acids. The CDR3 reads CASSRSGGGEQYF. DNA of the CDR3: TGCGCCAGCAGCCGGAGCGGGGGTGGCGAGCAGTACTTC.

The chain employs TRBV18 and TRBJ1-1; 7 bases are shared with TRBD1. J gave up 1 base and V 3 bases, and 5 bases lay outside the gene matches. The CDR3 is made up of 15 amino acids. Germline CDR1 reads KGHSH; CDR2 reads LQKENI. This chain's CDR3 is CASSPTGNPNTEAFF. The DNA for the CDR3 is TGTGCCAGCTCACCGACAGGGAACCCGAACACTGAAGCTTTCTTT.

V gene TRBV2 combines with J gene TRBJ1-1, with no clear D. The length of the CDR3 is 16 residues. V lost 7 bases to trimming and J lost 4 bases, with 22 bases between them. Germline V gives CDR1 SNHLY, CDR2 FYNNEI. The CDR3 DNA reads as TGTGCCAGCAAAAGGGTCCCCCAGGCGGGTGCCACTGAAGCTTTCTTT. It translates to CASKRVPQAGATEAFF.

DNA for the CDR3: TGTGCCAGCAGCTCCCTTCGGGGCCGGGAGGGGACCCAGTACTTC. This translates into CASSSLRGREGTQYF. This sequence joins TRBV7-2 and TRBJ2-5; 8 bases are shared with TRBD2. The CDR3 extends over 15 amino acids. Trimming took 4 bases from V and 7 from J; bases not matched to a gene: 11. CDR1 SGHTA and CDR2 FQGNSA come from the germline V gene.

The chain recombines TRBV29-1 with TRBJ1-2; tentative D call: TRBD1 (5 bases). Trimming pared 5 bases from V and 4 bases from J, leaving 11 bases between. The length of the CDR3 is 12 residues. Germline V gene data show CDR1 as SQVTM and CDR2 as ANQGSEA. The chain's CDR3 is CSVFNRPYGYTF. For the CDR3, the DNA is TGCAGCGTTTTCAACAGGCCCTATGGCTACACCTTC.

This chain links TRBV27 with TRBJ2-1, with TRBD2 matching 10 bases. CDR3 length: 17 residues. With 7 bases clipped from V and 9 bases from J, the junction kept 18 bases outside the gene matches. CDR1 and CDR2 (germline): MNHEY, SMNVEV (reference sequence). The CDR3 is CASTTWGLAGVGSEQFF. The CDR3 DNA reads TGTGCCAGCACCACCTGGGGGCTAGCGGGAGTCGGGAGTGAGCAGTTCTTC.

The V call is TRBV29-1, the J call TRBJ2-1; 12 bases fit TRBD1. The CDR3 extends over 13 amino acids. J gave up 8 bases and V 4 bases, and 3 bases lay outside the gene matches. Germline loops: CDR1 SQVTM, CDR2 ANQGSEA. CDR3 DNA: TGCAGCGTTGCAGGGACAGGGGGCGATGAGCAGTTCTTC. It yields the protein CSVAGTGGDEQFF.

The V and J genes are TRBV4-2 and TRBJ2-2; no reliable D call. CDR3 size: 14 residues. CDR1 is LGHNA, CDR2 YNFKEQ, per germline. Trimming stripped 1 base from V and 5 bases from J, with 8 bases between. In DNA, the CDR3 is TGTGCCAGCAGCCAAGGAGAGGAGACCGGGGAGCTGTTTTTT. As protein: CASSQGEETGELFF.

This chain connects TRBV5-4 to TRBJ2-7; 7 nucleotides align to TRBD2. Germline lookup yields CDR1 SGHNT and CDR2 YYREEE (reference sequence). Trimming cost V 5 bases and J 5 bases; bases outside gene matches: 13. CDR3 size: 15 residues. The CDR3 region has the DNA TGTGCCAGCAGTCGTCTAGCGGATCGGGTGGACGAGCAGTACTTC. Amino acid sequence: CASSRLADRVDEQYF.

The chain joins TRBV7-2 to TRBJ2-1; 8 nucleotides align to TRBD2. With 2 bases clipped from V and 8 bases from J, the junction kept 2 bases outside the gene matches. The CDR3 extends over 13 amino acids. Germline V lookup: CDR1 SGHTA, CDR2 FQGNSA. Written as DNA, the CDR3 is TGTGCCAGCAGCTTACGGGGGGGCGATGAGCAGTTCTTC. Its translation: CASSLRGGDEQFF. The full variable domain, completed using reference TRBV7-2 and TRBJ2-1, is GAGVSQSPSNKVTEKGKDVELRCDPISGHTALYWYRQSLGQGLEFLIYFQGNSAPDKSGLPSDRFSAERTGGSVSTLTIQRTQQEDSAVYLCASSLRGGDEQFFGPGTRLTVL.